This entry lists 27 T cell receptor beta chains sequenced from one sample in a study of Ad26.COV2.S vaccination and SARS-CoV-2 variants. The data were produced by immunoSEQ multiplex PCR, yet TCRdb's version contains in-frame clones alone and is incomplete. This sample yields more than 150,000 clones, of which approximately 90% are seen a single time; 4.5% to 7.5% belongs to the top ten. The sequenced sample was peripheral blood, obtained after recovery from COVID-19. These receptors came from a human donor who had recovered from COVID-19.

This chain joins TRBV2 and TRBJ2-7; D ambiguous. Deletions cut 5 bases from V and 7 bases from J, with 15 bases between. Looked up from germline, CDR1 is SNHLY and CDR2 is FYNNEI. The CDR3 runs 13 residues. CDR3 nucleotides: TGTGCCAGCAGTAACTTAGCTGCTACGGAGCAGTACTTC. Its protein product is CASSNLAATEQYF.

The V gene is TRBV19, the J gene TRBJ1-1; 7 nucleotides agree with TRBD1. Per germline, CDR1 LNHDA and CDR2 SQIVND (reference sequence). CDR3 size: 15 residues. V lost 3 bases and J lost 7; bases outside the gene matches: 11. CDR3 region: CASSIPGTAILEAFF. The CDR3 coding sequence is TGTGCCAGTAGTATCCCCGGGACAGCGATCCTTGAAGCTTTCTTT.

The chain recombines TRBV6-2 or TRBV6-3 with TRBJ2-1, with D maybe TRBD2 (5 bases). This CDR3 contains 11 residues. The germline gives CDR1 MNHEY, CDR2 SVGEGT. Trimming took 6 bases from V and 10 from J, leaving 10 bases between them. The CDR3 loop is CASSHQREQFF. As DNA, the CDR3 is TGTGCCAGCAGCCATCAGCGGGAGCAGTTCTTC.

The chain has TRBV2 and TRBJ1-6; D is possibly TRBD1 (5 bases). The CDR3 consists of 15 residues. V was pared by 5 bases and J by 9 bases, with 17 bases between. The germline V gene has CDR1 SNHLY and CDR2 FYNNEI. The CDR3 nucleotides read TGTGCCAGCAGTCTCCGTCAAGGGGACGTTTCACCCCTCCACTTT. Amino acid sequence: CASSLRQGDVSPLHF.

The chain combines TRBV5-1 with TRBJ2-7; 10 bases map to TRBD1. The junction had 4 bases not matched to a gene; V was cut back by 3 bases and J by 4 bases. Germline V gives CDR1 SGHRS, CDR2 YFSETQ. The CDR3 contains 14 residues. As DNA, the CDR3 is TGCGCCAGCAGCTCCGGGACAGGGGAGTACGAGCAGTACTTC. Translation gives CASSSGTGEYEQYF.

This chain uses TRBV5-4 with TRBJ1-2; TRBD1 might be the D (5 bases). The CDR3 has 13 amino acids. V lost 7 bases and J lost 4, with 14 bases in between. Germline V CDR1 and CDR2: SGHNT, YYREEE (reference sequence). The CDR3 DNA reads TGTGCCAGCTTAGAATGGGGGGTCTATGGCTACACCTTC. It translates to CASLEWGVYGYTF.

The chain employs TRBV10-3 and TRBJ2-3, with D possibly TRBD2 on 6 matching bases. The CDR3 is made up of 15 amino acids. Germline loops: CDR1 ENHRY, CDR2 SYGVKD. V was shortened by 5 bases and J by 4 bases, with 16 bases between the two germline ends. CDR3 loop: CAISFLGGSADTQYF. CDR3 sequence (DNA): TGTGCCATCAGTTTCCTGGGGGGATCGGCAGATACGCAGTATTTT.

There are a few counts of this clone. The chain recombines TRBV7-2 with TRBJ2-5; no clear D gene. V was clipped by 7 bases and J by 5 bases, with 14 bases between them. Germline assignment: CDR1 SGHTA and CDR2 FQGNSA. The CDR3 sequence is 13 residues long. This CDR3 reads CASTLGRLETQYF. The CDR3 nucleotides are TGTGCCAGCACCCTAGGAAGACTGGAGACCCAGTACTTC. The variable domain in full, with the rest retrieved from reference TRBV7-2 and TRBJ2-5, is GAGVSQSPSNKVTEKGKDVELRCDPISGHTALYWYRQSLGQGLEFLIYFQGNSAPDKSGLPSDRFSAERTGGSVSTLTIQRTQQEDSAVYLCASTLGRLETQYFGPGTRLLVL.

The CDR3 DNA reads as TGTGCCAGCAGCTTTGGGAGCAATCAGCCCCAGCATTTT. Its protein is CASSFGSNQPQHF. The chain links TRBV5-6 to TRBJ1-5; D gene ambiguous. CDR1 is SGHDT and CDR2 is YYEEEE in the germline V gene. Trimming stripped 2 bases from V and 1 base from J, with 4 bases between. The CDR3 has 13 residues.

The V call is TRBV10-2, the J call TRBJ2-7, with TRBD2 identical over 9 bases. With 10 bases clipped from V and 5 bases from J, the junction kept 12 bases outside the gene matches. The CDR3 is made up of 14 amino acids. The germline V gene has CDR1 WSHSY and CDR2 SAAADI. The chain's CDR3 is CATGPSGRPNEQYF. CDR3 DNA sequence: TGCGCCACCGGGCCCAGCGGGAGGCCTAACGAGCAGTACTTC.

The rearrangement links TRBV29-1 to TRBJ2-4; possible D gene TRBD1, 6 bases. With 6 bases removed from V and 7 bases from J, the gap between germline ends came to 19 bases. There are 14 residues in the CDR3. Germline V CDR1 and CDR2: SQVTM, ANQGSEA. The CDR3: CSVVRGAGGNIQYF. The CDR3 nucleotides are TGCAGCGTCGTCAGGGGCGCGGGCGGGAACATTCAGTACTTC. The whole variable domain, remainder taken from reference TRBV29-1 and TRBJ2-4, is SAVISQKPSRDICQRGTSLTIQCQVDSQVTMMFWYRQQPGQSLTLIATANQGSEATYESGFVIDKFPISRPNLTFSTLTVSNMSPEDSSIYLCSVVRGAGGNIQYFGAGTRLSVL.

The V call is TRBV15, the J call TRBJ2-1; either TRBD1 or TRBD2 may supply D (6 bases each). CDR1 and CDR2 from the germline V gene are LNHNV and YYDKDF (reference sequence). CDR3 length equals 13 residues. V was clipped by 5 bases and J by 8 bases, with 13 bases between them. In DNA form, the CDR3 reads TGTGCCACCAGCCGGGGGCCGGGGGATGAGCAGTTCTTC. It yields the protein CATSRGPGDEQFF.

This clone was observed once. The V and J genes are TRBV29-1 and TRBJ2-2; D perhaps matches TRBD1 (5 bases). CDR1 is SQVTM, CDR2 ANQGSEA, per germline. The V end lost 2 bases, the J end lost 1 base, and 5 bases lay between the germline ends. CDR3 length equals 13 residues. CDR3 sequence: CSVEQGNTGELFF. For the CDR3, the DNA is TGCAGCGTTGAACAGGGGAACACCGGGGAGCTGTTTTTT.

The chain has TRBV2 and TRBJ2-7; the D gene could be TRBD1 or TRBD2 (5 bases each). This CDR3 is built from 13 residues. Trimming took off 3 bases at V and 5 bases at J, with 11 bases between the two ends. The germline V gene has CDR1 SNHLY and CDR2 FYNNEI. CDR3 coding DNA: TGTGCCAGCAGTGACAGGGACCCCCACGAGCAGTACTTC. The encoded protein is CASSDRDPHEQYF.

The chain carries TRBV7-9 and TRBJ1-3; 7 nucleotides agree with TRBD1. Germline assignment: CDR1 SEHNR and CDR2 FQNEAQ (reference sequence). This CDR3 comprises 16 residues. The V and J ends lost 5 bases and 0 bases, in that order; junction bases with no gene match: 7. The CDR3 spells CASSRDSPSSGNTIYF. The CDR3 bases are TGTGCCAGCAGCCGGGACAGTCCAAGCTCTGGAAACACCATATATTTT.

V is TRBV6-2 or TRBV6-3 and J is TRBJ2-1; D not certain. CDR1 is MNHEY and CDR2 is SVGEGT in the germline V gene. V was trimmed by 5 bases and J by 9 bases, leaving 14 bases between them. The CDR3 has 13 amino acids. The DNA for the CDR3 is TGTGCCAGCAGTGCCAGGTTTGGTGGTGAGCAGTTCTTC. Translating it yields CASSARFGGEQFF.

In DNA form, the CDR3 reads TGTGCCAGTCTTAGGGGCAATGAGCAGTTCTTC. As protein: CASLRGNEQFF. The V and J genes are TRBV19 and TRBJ2-1; weak D call: TRBD1 (5 bases). This CDR3 spans 11 amino acids. CDR1 LNHDA and CDR2 SQIVND come from the germline V gene (reference sequence). Trimming took 8 bases from V and 6 from J, leaving 8 bases between them. Combining the CDR3 with reference TRBV19 and TRBJ2-1 gives the whole variable domain DGGITQSPKYLFRKEGQNVTLSCEQNLNHDAMYWYRQDPGQGLRLIYYSQIVNDFQKGDIAEGYSVSREKKESFPLTVTSAQKNPTAFYLCASLRGNEQFFGPGTRLTVL.

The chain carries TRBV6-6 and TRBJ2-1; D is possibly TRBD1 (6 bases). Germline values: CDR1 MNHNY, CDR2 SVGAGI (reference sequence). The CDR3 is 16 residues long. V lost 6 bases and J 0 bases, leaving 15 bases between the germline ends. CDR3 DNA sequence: TGTGCCAGCAGCCTTACCGACAGGACCTCCTACAATGAGCAGTTCTTC. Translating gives CASSLTDRTSYNEQFF.

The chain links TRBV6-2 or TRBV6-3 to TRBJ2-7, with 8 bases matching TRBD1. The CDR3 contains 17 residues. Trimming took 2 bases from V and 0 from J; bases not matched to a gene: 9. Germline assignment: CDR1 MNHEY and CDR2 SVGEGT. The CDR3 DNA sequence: TGTGCCAGCAGTTACCCTTACCCGACAGGGGCCTCCTACGAGCAGTACTTC. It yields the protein CASSYPYPTGASYEQYF.

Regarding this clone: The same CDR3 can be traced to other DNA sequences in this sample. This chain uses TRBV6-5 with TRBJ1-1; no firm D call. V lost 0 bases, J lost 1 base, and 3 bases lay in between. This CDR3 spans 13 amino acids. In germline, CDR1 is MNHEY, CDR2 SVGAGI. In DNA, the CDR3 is TGTGCCAGCAGTTACTCAGAGAACACTGAAGCTTTCTTT. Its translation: CASSYSENTEAFF.

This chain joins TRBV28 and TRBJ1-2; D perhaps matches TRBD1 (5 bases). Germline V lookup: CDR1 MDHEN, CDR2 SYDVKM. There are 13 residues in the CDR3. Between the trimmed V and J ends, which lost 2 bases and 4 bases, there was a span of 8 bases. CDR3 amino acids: CASSLTGSYGYTF. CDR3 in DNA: TGTGCCAGCAGTTTAACAGGATCCTATGGCTACACCTTC.

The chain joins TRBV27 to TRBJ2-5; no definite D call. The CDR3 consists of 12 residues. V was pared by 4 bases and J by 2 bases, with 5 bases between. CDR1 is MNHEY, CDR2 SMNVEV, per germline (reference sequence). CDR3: CASSSLQETQYF. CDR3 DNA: TGTGCCAGCAGTTCTTTACAAGAGACCCAGTACTTC.

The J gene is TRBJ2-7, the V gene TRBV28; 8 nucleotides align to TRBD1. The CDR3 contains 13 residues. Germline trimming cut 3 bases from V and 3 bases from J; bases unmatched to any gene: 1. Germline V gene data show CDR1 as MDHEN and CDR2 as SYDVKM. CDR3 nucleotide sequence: TGTGCCAGCAGTTTTACAGGGGGCTACGAGCAGTACTTC. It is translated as CASSFTGGYEQYF.

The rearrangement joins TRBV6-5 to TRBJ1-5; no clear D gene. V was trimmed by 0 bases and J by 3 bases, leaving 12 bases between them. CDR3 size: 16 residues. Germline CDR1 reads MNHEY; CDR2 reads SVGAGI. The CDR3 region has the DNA TGTGCCAGCAGTTACTCTTGGATGGGGAACAATCAGCCCCAGCATTTT. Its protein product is CASSYSWMGNNQPQHF.

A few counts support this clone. The chain's CDR3 is CASSSPPGTGSYNSPLHF. CDR3 nucleotides: TGTGCCAGCAGTAGTCCCCCGGGGACAGGCTCCTATAATTCACCCCTCCACTTT. V and J are TRBV2 and TRBJ1-6, with TRBD1 matching 8 bases. The junction had 9 bases not matched to a gene; V was cut back by 5 bases and J by 0 bases. CDR3 length: 18 amino acids. Germline CDR1 SNHLY, CDR2 FYNNEI.

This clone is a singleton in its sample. DNA of the CDR3: TGTGCCACCAGCAGAGACCTCGCGCAGGGGGCTCGCGAGCAGTACTTC. Translation gives CATSRDLAQGAREQYF. This chain links TRBV15 with TRBJ2-7, with 8 bases matching TRBD1. V lost 0 bases and J lost 6; bases outside the gene matches: 10. The CDR3 runs to 16 residues. Looked up from germline, CDR1 is LNHNV and CDR2 is YYDKDF (reference sequence).

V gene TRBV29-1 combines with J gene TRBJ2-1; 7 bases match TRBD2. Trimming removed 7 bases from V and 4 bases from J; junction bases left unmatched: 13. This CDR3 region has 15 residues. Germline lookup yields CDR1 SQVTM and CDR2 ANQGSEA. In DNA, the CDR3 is TGCAGCGGGGATAGCGGGCGCGGTTCGTACAATGAGCAGTTCTTC. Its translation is CSGDSGRGSYNEQFF.